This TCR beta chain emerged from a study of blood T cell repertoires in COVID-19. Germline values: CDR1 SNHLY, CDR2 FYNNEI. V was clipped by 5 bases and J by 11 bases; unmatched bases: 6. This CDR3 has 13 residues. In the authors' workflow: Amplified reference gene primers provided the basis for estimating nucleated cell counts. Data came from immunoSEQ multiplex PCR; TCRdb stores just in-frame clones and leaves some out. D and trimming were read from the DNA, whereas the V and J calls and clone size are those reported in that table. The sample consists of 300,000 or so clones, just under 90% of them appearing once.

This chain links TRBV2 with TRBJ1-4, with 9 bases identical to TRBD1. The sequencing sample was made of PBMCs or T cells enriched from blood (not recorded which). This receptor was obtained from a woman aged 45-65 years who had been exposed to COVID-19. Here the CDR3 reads CASSRDRESKLFF. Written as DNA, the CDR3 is TGTGCCAGCAGTCGGGACAGGGAAAGCAAACTGTTTTTT. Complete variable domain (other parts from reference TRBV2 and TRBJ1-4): EPEVTQTPSHQVTQMGQEVILRCVPISNHLYFYWYRQILGQKVEFLVSFYNNEISEKSEIFDDQFSVERPDGSNFTLKIRSTKLEDSAMYFCASSRDRESKLFFGSGTQLSVL.